What follows are 9 T cell receptor beta chains derived from one specimen sequenced in a study of T cell changes during pregnancy in multiple sclerosis. Measured with immunoSEQ multiplex PCR; TCRdb has only the in-frame clones, and not every one. This sample yields more than 35,000 clones, of which 80% to 95% are seen a single time; 7.5% to 9% belongs to the top ten. Sample: CD8+ T cells from peripheral blood mononuclear cells, taken after pregnancy. The receptors derive from a female donor with multiple sclerosis, enrolled in a pregnancy study.

This chain uses TRBV7-2 with TRBJ1-1, with a possible D match to TRBD1 (5 bases). CDR3 length equals 14 residues. Germline-derived CDR1 and CDR2 are SGHTA and FQGNSA. Trimming removed 2 bases from V and 5 bases from J, with 12 bases in between. CDR3 residues: CASSLLGLETEAFF. The CDR3 DNA sequence: TGTGCCAGCAGCTTATTGGGGCTGGAGACTGAAGCTTTCTTT.

This rearrangement joins TRBV15 to TRBJ1-1; D is ambiguous. Trimming left V 5 bases short and J 1 base short, with 5 bases between. This CDR3 is 12 amino acids long. Germline V gene lookup returns CDR1 LNHNV and CDR2 YYDKDF (reference sequence). DNA for the CDR3: TGTGCCACCAGCTACAGGAACACTGAAGCTTTCTTT. Encoded protein: CATSYRNTEAFF.

The chain joins TRBV6-6 to TRBJ2-7; no definite D call. Germline assignment: CDR1 MNHNY and CDR2 SVGAGI (reference sequence). CDR3 length equals 11 residues. Trimming took off 10 bases at V and 3 bases at J, with 10 bases between the two ends. The CDR3 bases are TGTGCCATCCGTAATCTCTACGAGCAGTACTTC. The encoded protein is CAIRNLYEQYF.

CDR3 sequence reads: CASSTSLAGGSNEQFF. The DNA for the CDR3 is TGTGCCAGCAGCACCTCCTTAGCGGGAGGTTCCAATGAGCAGTTCTTC. The J gene is TRBJ2-1, the V gene TRBV7-7; 10 nucleotides agree with TRBD2. After removal of 5 bases from V and 6 bases from J, the junction contained 10 bases not matched to a gene. The CDR3 has 16 amino acids. Germline V lookup: CDR1 SSHAT, CDR2 FNYEAQ (reference sequence).

The count of this clone is one. The genes are TRBV15 and TRBJ1-5, with D possibly being TRBD1 (6 bases). Looked up from germline, CDR1 is LNHNV and CDR2 is YYDKDF (reference sequence). This CDR3 has 16 amino acids. Trimming pared 0 bases from V and 6 bases from J, leaving 15 bases between. The CDR3 reads CATSRDRGGVGQPQHF. The CDR3 nucleotides read TGTGCCACCAGCAGAGATAGGGGGGGGGTTGGTCAGCCCCAGCATTTT.

The V and J genes are TRBV7-9 and TRBJ1-1; 8 bases agree with TRBD1. Trimming removed 5 bases from V and 1 base from J; junction bases left unmatched: 3. Germline CDR1 and CDR2: SEHNR and FQNEAQ (reference sequence). The CDR3 extends over 14 amino acids. CDR3 residues: CASSRTGRNTEAFF. The DNA of the CDR3 is TGTGCCAGCAGCCGGACAGGGCGGAACACTGAAGCTTTCTTT. Together with reference TRBV7-9 and TRBJ1-1, the CDR3 gives the full variable domain: DTGVSQNPRHKITKRGQNVTFRCDPISEHNRLYWYRQTLGQGPEFLTYFQNEAQLEKSRLLSDRFSAERPKGSFSTLEIQRTEQGDSAMYLCASSRTGRNTEAFFGQGTRLTVV.

The chain links TRBV19 to TRBJ2-1, with D possibly matching TRBD2 (7 bases). V dropped 5 bases and J dropped 2 bases, with 13 bases sitting between them. From germline, CDR1 is LNHDA and CDR2 SQIVND (reference sequence). The CDR3 runs 15 residues. The CDR3 spells CASSLGGGTYNEQFF. The CDR3 DNA follows: TGTGCCAGTAGTTTAGGGGGGGGAACCTACAATGAGCAGTTCTTC.

The gene calls are TRBV13 and TRBJ2-7, with 14 bases aligning to TRBD2. Trimming removed 5 bases from V and 6 bases from J; junction bases left unmatched: 6. The CDR3 has 15 amino acids. Germline CDR1 reads PRHDT; CDR2 reads FYEKMQ (reference sequence). The CDR3 reads CASSPKGLAGVEQYF. DNA for the CDR3: TGTGCCAGCAGCCCCAAGGGACTAGCGGGGGTCGAGCAGTACTTC.

V is TRBV7-8 and J is TRBJ2-3; 8 nucleotides agree with TRBD1. V lost 3 bases and J lost 2; bases outside the gene matches: 7. There are 16 residues in the CDR3. The germline V gene encodes CDR1 SGHVS and CDR2 FQNEAQ. The CDR3 DNA reads as TGTGCCAGCAGCTTCCCAGACAGGGGCGACACAGATACGCAGTATTTT. This gives the protein CASSFPDRGDTDTQYF.